This TCR beta chain was documented in a study of blood T cell repertoires in COVID-19. Looking at the study overall: Samples taken during acute and convalescent COVID-19 were collected in the United States, Italy and Spain. Sources were T cells, B-cell-depleted T cells, or PBMCs; the material itself was cDNA or gDNA.

CDR3 length: 16 amino acids. Germline V gene lookup returns CDR1 SGDLS and CDR2 YYNGEE. V was clipped by 2 bases and J by 0 bases, with 12 bases between them. In the original processing: Estimates of nucleated cell counts were drawn from the amplification of reference gene primers. TCRdb's table, derived via immunoSEQ multiplex PCR, lists solely in-frame clones and lacks some. That table supplies the V and J calls and clone size; D and trimming were determined from the DNA. The sample carries 80,000 to 100,000 clones, roughly 79% recorded once. The chain employs TRBV9 and TRBJ1-3; maybe TRBD1 (6 bases). The source is a human donor in a cohort sampled during active COVID-19. The sample comprised peripheral blood. As DNA, the CDR3 is TGTGCCAGCAGCGTGACAGGCCGATACTCTGGAAACACCATATATTTT. Its translation is CASSVTGRYSGNTIYF.